This is a list of T cell receptor beta chains from one sample in a study of OX40 agonist ivuxolimab in advanced cancers. Using immunoSEQ multiplex PCR, the repertoire was profiled, and TCRdb retains in-frame clones only, with some absent. Here the sample spans 55,000 to 85,000 clones, 86% being singletons. Sequencing was performed on CD4+ or CD8+ T cells sorted from blood, taken in a trial of the OX40 agonist ivuxolimab. The source of these receptors is an adult with an advanced solid tumor such as melanoma, head and neck, liver or kidney cancer. Each CDR3 is given with its conserved first and last residue. The D gene is left open where the match is weak. For some rows the clone size is stated as once, few or many, or as a class when expanded; others skip it.

TRBV2	-	-	TRBJ2-1	CASSFHPGDPFF	TGTGCCAGCAGCTTTCACCCCGGGGATCCGTTCTTC
TRBV11-2	-	-	TRBJ2-5	CASSLGLETQYF	TGTGCCAGCAGCCTGGGCTTGGAGACCCAGTACTTC
TRBV6-6	-	-	TRBJ2-3	CASSYSIFTDTQYF	TGTGCCAGCTCTTATTCGATTTTCACAGATACGCAGTATTTT
TRBV28	-	-	TRBJ2-7	CASERSGVYEQYF	TGTGCCAGCGAAAGATCAGGGGTCTACGAGCAGTACTTC
TRBV19	-	-	TRBJ2-3	CASSIGQITDTQYF	TGTGCCAGTAGTATAGGCCAGATCACAGATACGCAGTATTTT
TRBV30	-	-	TRBJ2-3	CAWSGTDTQYF	TGTGCCTGGAGTGGCACAGATACGCAGTATTTT
TRBV5-1	few	-	TRBJ2-7	CASSGDGGYEQYF	TGCGCCAGCAGTGGGGACGGGGGATACGAGCAGTACTTC
TRBV7-2	few	-	TRBJ2-4	CASSPPSKNIQYF	TGTGCCAGCAGCCCCCCCTCCAAAAACATTCAGTACTTC
TRBV4-3	-	-	TRBJ2-7	CASSQDLRQDYEQYF	TGCGCCAGCAGCCAAGATCTGAGGCAGGACTACGAGCAGTACTTC
TRBV29-1	-	-	TRBJ2-3	CSVDGQGTDTQYF	TGCAGCGTTGATGGCCAGGGCACAGATACGCAGTATTTT
TRBV5-6	-	TRBD1	TRBJ1-2	CASSHPGRGPLVSYGYTF	TGTGCCAGCAGCCACCCCGGCAGGGGGCCGTTGGTTAGCTATGGCTACACCTTC
TRBV28	-	-	TRBJ2-7	CASSLASTGYSYEQYF	TGTGCCAGCAGTTTAGCCTCGACAGGATACTCCTACGAGCAGTACTTC
TRBV4-2	-	-	TRBJ2-3	CASSQDKRTTDTQYF	TGTGCCAGCAGCCAAGATAAGCGGACAACAGATACGCAGTATTTT
TRBV15	-	-	TRBJ1-4	CATSRGTGEKLFF	TGTGCCACCAGCAGAGGCACAGGAGAAAAACTGTTTTTT
TRBV27	-	-	TRBJ2-7	CASSFSAGKSEQYF	TGTGCCAGCAGTTTCTCGGCAGGGAAAAGCGAGCAGTACTTC
TRBV7-2	-	-	TRBJ1-1	CASSFRTADTEAFF	TGTGCCAGCAGCTTTCGGACAGCCGACACTGAAGCTTTCTTT
TRBV19	-	-	TRBJ1-5	CASSIVSRQYNQPQHF	TGTGCCAGTAGTATAGTCTCTCGACAGTACAATCAGCCCCAGCATTTT
TRBV5-6	-	TRBD2	TRBJ2-2	CASSLYRTSGGGYTGELFF	TGTGCCAGCAGCTTGTATAGGACTAGCGGGGGCGGTTACACCGGGGAGCTGTTTTTT
TRBV19	few	-	TRBJ1-4	CASRQGDNNEKLFF	TGTGCCAGTAGGCAGGGCGATAATAATGAAAAACTGTTTTTT
TRBV18	-	TRBD1	TRBJ1-5	CASSPPNRGGNQPQHF	TGTGCCAGCTCACCACCGAACAGGGGGGGCAATCAGCCCCAGCATTTT
TRBV2	-	-	TRBJ2-7	CATTDQGNTYEQYF	TGTGCCACCACCGATCAGGGGAATACCTACGAGCAGTACTTC
TRBV18	once	-	TRBJ2-7	CASSPVRGEQYF	TGTGCCAGCTCACCGGTAAGGGGTGAGCAGTACTTC
TRBV27	-	-	TRBJ2-2	CASSSQNTGELFF	TGTGCCAGCAGTTCCCAGAACACCGGGGAGCTGTTTTTT
TRBV7-3	-	-	TRBJ1-1	CASSPRGPQDTEAFF	TGTGCCAGCAGCCCTCGGGGGCCGCAGGACACTGAAGCTTTCTTT
TRBV7-3	-	TRBD1	TRBJ1-4	CASSLDREGKLFF	TGTGCCAGCAGCCTCGACAGGGAGGGGAAACTGTTTTTT